The 32 T cell receptor beta chains below come from one sample, sequenced in a study of shared clonotypes between healthy human individuals. The method was immunoSEQ multiplex PCR; TCRdb's version includes in-frame clones alone and lacks a portion of them. The profile shows millions of clones, roughly 95% of them singletons. Specimen: naive CD4+ T cells sorted from blood. Subset indicated: CD45RA+ positively selected. The receptors derive from a young man in good health.

The CDR3 bases are TGTGCCTGGAGGGCGGGAGGAAACTCTGGGGCCAACGTCCTGACTTTC. It encodes CAWRAGGNSGANVLTF. The V call is TRBV30, the J call TRBJ2-6; 8 bases agree with TRBD2. CDR3 length: 16 amino acids. The J segment lost 0 bases and the V segment lost 3 bases, leaving 4 bases of the junction unmatched. Germline lookup yields CDR1 GTSNPN and CDR2 SVGIG (reference sequence). Full variable domain (rest looked up from reference TRBV30 and TRBJ2-6): SQTIHQWPATLVQPVGSPLSLECTVEGTSNPNLYWYRQAAGRGLQLLFYSVGIGQISSEVPQNLSASRPQDRQFILSSKKLLLSDSGFYLCAWRAGGNSGANVLTFGAGSRLTVL.

This clone was counted once. The V gene is TRBV5-1, the J gene TRBJ2-7; tentative D call: TRBD2 (6 bases). Germline loops: CDR1 SGHRS, CDR2 YFSETQ. V was pared by 4 bases and J by 2 bases, with 19 bases between. The CDR3 runs 16 residues. CDR3 loop: CASSPEGRPSTYEQYF. CDR3 DNA: TGCGCCAGCAGCCCGGAGGGGAGGCCGTCGACCTACGAGCAGTACTTC.

The chain has TRBV19 and TRBJ2-7; D unclear. CDR3 length equals 15 residues. CDR1 and CDR2 from the germline V gene are LNHDA and SQIVND (reference sequence). V gave up 3 bases and J gave up 0 bases, with 12 bases separating them. CDR3: CASSMGGTISYEQYF. CDR3 bases: TGTGCCAGTAGTATGGGCGGTACAATCTCCTACGAGCAGTACTTC.

The chain has TRBV25-1 and TRBJ2-5; 10 bases map to TRBD2. The length of the CDR3 is 17 residues. V was pared by 3 bases and J by 1 base, with 8 bases of the junction left unmatched. Germline loops: CDR1 MGHDK, CDR2 SYGVNS. CDR3: CASSDLGLAGVQETQYF. The CDR3 DNA sequence: TGTGCCAGCAGTGATTTGGGTCTAGCGGGAGTCCAAGAGACCCAGTACTTC.

The chain couples TRBV7-9 to TRBJ2-1; 7 bases match TRBD2. There are 16 residues in the CDR3. CDR1 is SEHNR and CDR2 is FQNEAQ in the germline V gene (reference sequence). The V segment lost 5 bases and the J segment 0 bases; nucleotides outside the gene matches: 7. The CDR3 nucleotides are TGTGCCAGCAGCGAAACCGGGACTACCTCCTACAATGAGCAGTTCTTC. Protein product: CASSETGTTSYNEQFF.

This clone was observed a single time. This chain links TRBV5-1 with TRBJ2-3; no firm D call. V lost 2 bases to trimming and J lost 2 bases, with 12 bases between them. The length of the CDR3 is 15 residues. The V gene's germline CDR1 is SGHRS and CDR2 YFSETQ. CDR3 loop: CASSFGSGYTDTQYF. CDR3 bases: TGCGCCAGCAGCTTTGGATCAGGATACACAGATACGCAGTATTTT.

The V gene is TRBV10-1, the J gene TRBJ1-1; the match to TRBD1 covers 9 bases. The CDR3 has 14 amino acids. J was trimmed by 5 bases and V by 4 bases; bases with no gene match: 5. The germline V gene has CDR1 WNHNN and CDR2 SYGVQD (reference sequence). The CDR3 sequence is CASSAGQGLTEAFF. The CDR3 DNA reads as TGCGCCAGCAGTGCGGGACAGGGACTTACTGAAGCTTTCTTT.

J is TRBJ2-2 and V is TRBV5-1; TRBD2 agrees at 9 bases. This CDR3 region has 17 residues. The V and J ends lost 2 bases and 0 bases, in that order; junction bases with no gene match: 5. Germline assignment: CDR1 SGHRS and CDR2 YFSETQ. For the CDR3, the DNA is TGCGCCAGCAGCTTATTAGCGGGAGTGCCGAACACCGGGGAGCTGTTTTTT. Amino acids: CASSLLAGVPNTGELFF.

The V gene is TRBV5-1, the J gene TRBJ2-5; D call uncertain. Germline CDR1 SGHRS, CDR2 YFSETQ. The CDR3 has 14 amino acids. V was clipped by 4 bases and J by 1 base, with 11 bases between them. CDR3 protein: CASSRPGSQETQYF. CDR3 DNA: TGCGCCAGCAGCCGTCCGGGCAGCCAAGAGACCCAGTACTTC. Supplemented by reference TRBV5-1 and TRBJ2-5, the full variable domain reads KAGVTQTPRYLIKTRGQQVTLSCSPISGHRSVSWYQQTPGQGLQFLFEYFSETQRNKGNFPGRFSGRQFSNSRSEMNVSTLELGDSALYLCASSRPGSQETQYFGPGTRLLVL.

This chain uses TRBV18 with TRBJ2-5, with a tentative D call TRBD2 (6 bases). Germline CDR1 is KGHSH and CDR2 is LQKENI. Between the trimmed V and J ends, which lost 0 bases and 2 bases, there was a span of 13 bases. The CDR3 contains 16 residues. The CDR3 nucleotides are TGTGCCAGCTCACCACCCCGCTACGGAGGGCAAGAGACCCAGTACTTC. The encoded protein is CASSPPRYGGQETQYF.

This chain links TRBV10-1 with TRBJ2-1; the D gene is possibly TRBD2 (7 bases). The V end lost 0 bases, the J end lost 6 bases, and 15 bases lay between the germline ends. Germline V gene data show CDR1 as WNHNN and CDR2 as SYGVQD (reference sequence). CDR3 length: 16 residues. DNA for the CDR3: TGCGCCAGCAGTGAGTCAGGGGGGGCGACGGGCAATGAGCAGTTCTTC. Its translation: CASSESGGATGNEQFF.

V usage is TRBV27 and J usage is TRBJ2-1; unclear D gene. Germline V lookup: CDR1 MNHEY, CDR2 SMNVEV (reference sequence). CDR3 length equals 15 residues. Trimming left V 5 bases short and J 5 bases short, with 16 bases between. CDR3 nucleotides: TGTGCCAGCAGTCTCCCCGGGTTGGGCAACAATGAGCAGTTCTTC. Protein sequence: CASSLPGLGNNEQFF.

V gene TRBV29-1 combines with J gene TRBJ1-1; D is possibly TRBD1 (6 bases). Germline CDR1 and CDR2: SQVTM and ANQGSEA. The CDR3 has 14 amino acids. V was cut by 8 bases and J by 5 bases, with 21 bases left in between. The CDR3 nucleotides are TGCAGCCCTAGAGGGGGGGCAAGGGGGACTGAAGCTTTCTTT. This gives the protein CSPRGGARGTEAFF.

The rearrangement uses TRBV6-5 and TRBJ1-5, with no clear D. The CDR3 is 13 amino acids. Germline CDR1 and CDR2: MNHEY and SVGAGI. V was trimmed by 6 bases and J by 3 bases, leaving 9 bases between them. CDR3 sequence: CASRREYNQPQHF. The CDR3 DNA reads TGTGCCAGCAGACGAGAGTACAATCAGCCCCAGCATTTT.

The chain recombines TRBV11-2 with TRBJ2-7; tentative D call: TRBD2 (5 bases). Trimming cost V 2 bases and J 6 bases, with 20 bases left between them. CDR1 is SGHAT and CDR2 is FQNNGV in the germline V gene. The CDR3 is made up of 16 amino acids. In DNA, the CDR3 is TGTGCCAGCAGCTTAAACGGCCGAGGGTTCCCTGGCGAGCAGTACTTC. This gives the protein CASSLNGRGFPGEQYF.

The rearrangement joins TRBV6-6 to TRBJ1-6; D is unclear. Germline V lookup: CDR1 MNHNY, CDR2 SVGAGI (reference sequence). V was clipped by 3 bases and J by 5 bases, with 2 bases between them. CDR3 size: 12 residues. CDR3 protein: CASSYDNSPLHF. Here the CDR3 DNA reads TGTGCCAGCAGTTATGATAATTCACCCCTCCACTTT.

V usage is TRBV30 and J usage is TRBJ2-6; D ambiguous. V was cut by 5 bases and J by 0 bases, with 5 bases left in between. In germline, CDR1 is GTSNPN, CDR2 SVGIG (reference sequence). This CDR3 region has 13 residues. For the CDR3, the DNA is TGTGCCTGGTGTTACTCTGGGGCCAACGTCCTGACTTTC. Its protein product is CAWCYSGANVLTF. Complete variable domain (other parts from reference TRBV30 and TRBJ2-6): SQTIHQWPATLVQPVGSPLSLECTVEGTSNPNLYWYRQAAGRGLQLLFYSVGIGQISSEVPQNLSASRPQDRQFILSSKKLLLSDSGFYLCAWCYSGANVLTFGAGSRLTVL.

V and J are TRBV4-3 and TRBJ2-5, with D perhaps assigned TRBD1 or TRBD2 (6 bases each). Germline values: CDR1 LGHNA, CDR2 YSLEER. The CDR3 extends over 17 amino acids. Trimming left V 0 bases short and J 5 bases short, with 19 bases between. The CDR3 spells CASSQDPPGGEGETQYF. CDR3 DNA sequence: TGCGCCAGCAGCCAAGATCCCCCCGGGGGCGAAGGGGAGACCCAGTACTTC.

Concerning this clone itself: Other DNA sequences in this sample translate to the same CDR3. The rearrangement links TRBV30 to TRBJ2-5; D may be TRBD2 (5 bases). This CDR3 is built from 13 residues. Trimming took 1 base from V and 5 from J, leaving 11 bases between them. Germline V gives CDR1 GTSNPN, CDR2 SVGIG (reference sequence). CDR3: CAWSGRRQETQYF. In nucleotides, the CDR3 is TGTGCCTGGAGTGGACGGAGGCAGGAGACCCAGTACTTC.

The J gene is TRBJ1-5, the V gene TRBV18, with D unclear. Germline V gene data show CDR1 as KGHSH and CDR2 as LQKENI. V lost 6 bases, J lost 6 bases, and 15 bases lay in between. The CDR3 totals 14 residues. The CDR3 DNA follows: TGTGCCAGCTCCCTTTTGTCGGTTGCTCAGCCCCAGCATTTT. It encodes CASSLLSVAQPQHF.

The rearrangement uses TRBV5-1 and TRBJ2-2; 9 bases agree with TRBD2. Germline values: CDR1 SGHRS, CDR2 YFSETQ. The V segment lost 4 bases and the J segment 5 bases; nucleotides outside the gene matches: 15. The CDR3 loop spans 18 amino acids. CDR3 DNA sequence: TGCGCCAGCAGCCCTCGTAAGGTAGCGGGAGTTGATACCGGGGAGCTGTTTTTT. Amino acid sequence: CASSPRKVAGVDTGELFF.

The chain joins TRBV9 to TRBJ2-3; D is perhaps TRBD2 (7 bases). The CDR3 runs 16 residues. V shed 4 bases and J shed 0 bases, with 15 bases lying between them. The germline V gene encodes CDR1 SGDLS and CDR2 YYNGEE. The CDR3 spells CASSPVGGASTDTQYF. The CDR3 coding sequence is TGTGCCAGCAGCCCAGTGGGGGGGGCTAGCACAGATACGCAGTATTTT. Combining the CDR3 with reference TRBV9 and TRBJ2-3 gives the whole variable domain DSGVTQTPKHLITATGQRVTLRCSPRSGDLSVYWYQQSLDQGLQFLIQYYNGEERAKGNILERFSAQQFPDLHSELNLSSLELGDSALYFCASSPVGGASTDTQYFGPGTRLTVL.

Turning to this clone: Other DNA sequences within the sample encode an identical CDR3. The chain has TRBV27 and TRBJ1-6; D uncertain. The length of the CDR3 is 15 residues. Germline CDR1 and CDR2: MNHEY and SMNVEV (reference sequence). V was clipped by 6 bases and J by 5 bases, with 14 bases between them. CDR3 in DNA: TGTGCCAGCAGCCTGAGGAGAACCGATAATTCACCCCTCCACTTT. It translates to CASSLRRTDNSPLHF.

CDR3 region: CAWKRVGSYNEQFF. CDR3 bases: TGTGCCTGGAAAAGGGTGGGGTCCTACAATGAGCAGTTCTTC. This chain connects TRBV30 to TRBJ2-1; no clear D. The CDR3 is 14 amino acids. Germline CDR1 GTSNPN, CDR2 SVGIG (reference sequence). Trimming pared 4 bases from V and 1 base from J, leaving 11 bases between.

The chain carries TRBV7-9 and TRBJ1-5; TRBD1 is a possible D gene (5 bases). Germline loops: CDR1 SEHNR, CDR2 FQNEAQ (reference sequence). The ends were cut back, 2 bases at V and 1 base at J, with 9 bases in the middle. This CDR3 region has 15 residues. The CDR3 here is CASSLKYRSNQPQHF. CDR3 sequence (DNA): TGTGCCAGCAGCTTAAAGTACAGGAGCAATCAGCCCCAGCATTTT.

The chain uses TRBV5-8 and TRBJ2-7, with unresolved D. Germline V gene sequence: CDR1 SGHTS, CDR2 YDEGEE. V was cut by 2 bases and J by 2 bases, with 11 bases left in between. CDR3 size: 14 residues. Here the CDR3 DNA reads TGTGCCAGCAGCTTAAGGACCCTGACCTACGAGCAGTACTTC. This translates into CASSLRTLTYEQYF.

As to this clone: One base away lies a much larger clone, so this may be a sequencing read error. The genes are TRBV30 and TRBJ2-4, with a possible D match to TRBD1 (6 bases). This CDR3 comprises 16 residues. The V gene lost 4 bases and the J gene lost 2 bases, with 18 bases spanning the gap. CDR1 and CDR2 from the germline V gene are GTSNPN and SVGIG (reference sequence). The CDR3 region is CAWKGDGYLTKNIQYF. The CDR3 nucleotides read TGTGCCTGGAAGGGGGACGGTTATCTAACCAAAAACATTCAGTACTTC.

This chain connects TRBV28 to TRBJ1-1; D uncertain. Per the germline V gene, CDR1 is MDHEN and CDR2 is SYDVKM. This CDR3 comprises 11 residues. V lost 6 bases and J lost 4, with 6 bases in between. The CDR3 DNA reads TGTGCCAGCAGCCAAGCCACTGAAGCTTTCTTT. This encodes CASSQATEAFF.

This chain links TRBV2 with TRBJ1-5; TRBD1 might be the D (6 bases). The ends were cut back, 3 bases at V and 9 bases at J, with 21 bases in the middle. The CDR3 contains 16 residues. Germline CDR1 SNHLY, CDR2 FYNNEI. The CDR3 loop is CASSEGGARGLMPQHF. As DNA, the CDR3 is TGTGCCAGCAGTGAGGGTGGGGCCAGGGGTCTAATGCCCCAGCATTTT.

The chain employs TRBV6-5 and TRBJ2-7, with D possibly matching TRBD1 (6 bases). The CDR3 contains 12 residues. Germline loops: CDR1 MNHEY, CDR2 SVGAGI. V was pared by 5 bases and J by 3 bases, with 8 bases between. The CDR3, as DNA: TGTGCCAGCAGTAGGGGACACTACGAGCAGTACTTC. Amino acid sequence: CASSRGHYEQYF.

The chain joins TRBV7-9 to TRBJ1-4; TRBD1 agrees at 7 bases. The germline CDR1 and CDR2 sequences are SEHNR and FQNEAQ (reference sequence). J lost 7 bases, V lost 4 bases, and 6 bases had no gene match. This CDR3 region has 14 residues. The CDR3 bases are TGTGCCAGCAGCTCCACAGGGGCCGGTGAAAAACTGTTTTTT. Its protein product is CASSSTGAGEKLFF.

A single count supports this clone. CDR3 nucleotide sequence: TGTGCCTGGAGCGGGACTGGGGCCAACGTCCTGACTTTC. Its translation: CAWSGTGANVLTF. The chain employs TRBV30 and TRBJ2-6; a weak D match, TRBD2 (5 bases). Germline V gene sequence: CDR1 GTSNPN, CDR2 SVGIG (reference sequence). V was clipped by 3 bases and J by 2 bases, with 5 bases between them. This CDR3 spans 13 amino acids.